This T cell receptor beta chain was retrieved from a study of cytomegalovirus exposure and HLA in healthy donors. Study-wide points: At a 0.05 false discovery rate, a later analysis found 16,951 TCR beta sequences to be associated with HLA alleles.

Details on this clone: Its target is not known.

The PCR contained 60 Vbeta and 13 Jbeta primers. This table comes from immunoSEQ multiplex PCR, and its TCRdb copy is limited to in-frame clones, with some not included. The sample holds over 150,000 clones; 80% are singletons and the top ten take approximately 2.1%. Per the germline V gene, CDR1 is LGHNA and CDR2 is YNFKEQ. This CDR3 spans 15 amino acids. The V gene lost 0 bases and the J gene lost 3 bases, with 10 bases spanning the gap. The TCR sequence derives from a male donor in good health and CMV-seronegative. The chain combines TRBV4-2 with TRBJ2-3; possibly TRBD2 for D (6 bases). Sequenced sample: PBMCs. This CDR3 reads CASSQEELATDTQYF. CDR3 bases: TGTGCCAGCAGCCAAGAGGAACTAGCTACAGATACGCAGTATTTT.